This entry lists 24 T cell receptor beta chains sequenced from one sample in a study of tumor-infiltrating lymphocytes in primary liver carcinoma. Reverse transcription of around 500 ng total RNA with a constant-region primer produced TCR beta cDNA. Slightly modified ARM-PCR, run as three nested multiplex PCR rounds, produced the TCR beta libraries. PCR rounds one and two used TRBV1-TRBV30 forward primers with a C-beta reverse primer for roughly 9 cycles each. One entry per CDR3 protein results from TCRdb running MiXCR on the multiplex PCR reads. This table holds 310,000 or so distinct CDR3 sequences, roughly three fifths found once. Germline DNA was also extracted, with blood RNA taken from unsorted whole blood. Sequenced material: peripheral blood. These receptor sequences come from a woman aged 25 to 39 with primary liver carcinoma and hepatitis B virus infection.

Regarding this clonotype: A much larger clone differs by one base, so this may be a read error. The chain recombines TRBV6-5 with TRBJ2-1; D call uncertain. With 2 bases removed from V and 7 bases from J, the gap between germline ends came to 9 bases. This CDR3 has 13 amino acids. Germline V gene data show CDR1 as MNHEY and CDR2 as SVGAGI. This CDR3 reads CASSYPARNEQFF. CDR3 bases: TGTGCCAGCAGTTACCCGGCGAGGAATGAGCAGTTCTTC.

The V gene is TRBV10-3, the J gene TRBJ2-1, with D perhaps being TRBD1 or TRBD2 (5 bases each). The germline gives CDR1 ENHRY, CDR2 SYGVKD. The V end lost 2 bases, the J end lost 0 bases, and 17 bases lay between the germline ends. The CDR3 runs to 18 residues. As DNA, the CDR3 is TGTGCCATCAGTGAGACCCTACCGCTTGGGGGCTCCTACAATGAGCAGTTCTTC. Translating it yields CAISETLPLGGSYNEQFF.

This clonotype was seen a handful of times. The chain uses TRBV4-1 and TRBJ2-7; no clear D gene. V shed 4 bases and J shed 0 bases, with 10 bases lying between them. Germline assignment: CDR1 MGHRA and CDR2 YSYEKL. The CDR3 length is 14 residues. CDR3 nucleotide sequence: TGCGCCAGCAGCCTAGGTTTCTACTCCTACGAGCAGTACTTC. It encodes CASSLGFYSYEQYF.

The CDR3 region is CASSLGGTPLGYGYTF. CDR3 bases: TGTGCCAGCAGTTTAGGGGGGACACCACTAGGCTATGGCTACACCTTC. The chain employs TRBV28 and TRBJ1-2, with TRBD1 as a possible D gene (6 bases). The CDR3 runs to 16 residues. CDR1 MDHEN and CDR2 SYDVKM come from the germline V gene. Trimming cost V 2 bases and J 4 bases, with 17 bases left between them.

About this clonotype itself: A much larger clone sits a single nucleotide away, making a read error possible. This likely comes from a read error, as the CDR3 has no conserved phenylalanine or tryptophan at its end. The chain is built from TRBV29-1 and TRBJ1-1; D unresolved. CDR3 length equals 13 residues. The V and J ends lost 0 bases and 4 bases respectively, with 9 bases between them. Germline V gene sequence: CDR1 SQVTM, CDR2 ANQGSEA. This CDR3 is CSVEEFRGTEAFL. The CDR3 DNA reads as TGCAGCGTTGAAGAGTTCCGAGGCACTGAAGCTTTCCTT.

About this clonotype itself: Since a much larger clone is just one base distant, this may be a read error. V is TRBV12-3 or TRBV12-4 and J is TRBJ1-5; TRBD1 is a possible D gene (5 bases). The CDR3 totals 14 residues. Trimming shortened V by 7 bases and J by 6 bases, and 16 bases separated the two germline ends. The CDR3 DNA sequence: TGTGCCAGCAACCCCGTGGGGGGAAGTCAGCCCCAGCATTTT. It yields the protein CASNPVGGSQPQHF.

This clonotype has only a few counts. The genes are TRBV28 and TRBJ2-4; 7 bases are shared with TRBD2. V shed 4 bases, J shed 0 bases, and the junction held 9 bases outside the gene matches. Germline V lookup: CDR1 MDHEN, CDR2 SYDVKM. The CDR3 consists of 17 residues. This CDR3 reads CASSSGESGVAKNIQYF. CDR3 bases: TGTGCCAGCAGTTCGGGCGAGAGCGGGGTAGCCAAAAACATTCAGTACTTC.

The CDR3 sequence is CSVVVVTGGIDYGYTF. CDR3 bases: TGCAGCGTTGTGGTGGTGACAGGGGGTATTGACTATGGCTACACCTTC. The genes are TRBV29-1 and TRBJ1-2, with 9 bases identical to TRBD1. In germline, CDR1 is SQVTM, CDR2 ANQGSEA. This CDR3 is 16 amino acids long. The V and J ends lost 4 bases and 3 bases, in that order; junction bases with no gene match: 12.

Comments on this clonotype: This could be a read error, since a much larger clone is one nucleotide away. The CDR3 DNA reads as TGTGTCAGCAGCTCCGGGACAGGGAGAGTAAACTATGGCTACACCTTC. Amino acids: CVSSSGTGRVNYGYTF. This sequence joins TRBV6-5 and TRBJ1-2, with 9 bases aligning to TRBD1. CDR1 and CDR2 (germline): MNHEY, SVGAGI. This CDR3 region has 16 residues.

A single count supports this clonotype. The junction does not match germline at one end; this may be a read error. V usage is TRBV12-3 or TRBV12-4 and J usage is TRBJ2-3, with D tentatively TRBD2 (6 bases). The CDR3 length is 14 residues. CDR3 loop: CVSSRAGLTDTQYF. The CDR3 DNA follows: TGTGTCAGCAGCCGAGCGGGCCTCACAGATACGCAGTATTTT.

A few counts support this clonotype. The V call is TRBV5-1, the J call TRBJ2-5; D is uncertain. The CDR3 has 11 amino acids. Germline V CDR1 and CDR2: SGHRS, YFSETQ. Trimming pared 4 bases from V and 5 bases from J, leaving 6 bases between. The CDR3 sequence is CASSHGETQYF. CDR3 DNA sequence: TGCGCCAGCAGCCACGGGGAGACCCAGTACTTC.

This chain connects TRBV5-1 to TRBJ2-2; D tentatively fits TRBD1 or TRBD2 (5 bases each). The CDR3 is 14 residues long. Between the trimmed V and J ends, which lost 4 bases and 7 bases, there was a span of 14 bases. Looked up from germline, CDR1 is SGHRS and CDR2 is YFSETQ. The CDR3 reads CASSRDVENGELFF. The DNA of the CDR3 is TGCGCCAGCAGCCGGGACGTAGAAAACGGGGAGCTGTTTTTT.

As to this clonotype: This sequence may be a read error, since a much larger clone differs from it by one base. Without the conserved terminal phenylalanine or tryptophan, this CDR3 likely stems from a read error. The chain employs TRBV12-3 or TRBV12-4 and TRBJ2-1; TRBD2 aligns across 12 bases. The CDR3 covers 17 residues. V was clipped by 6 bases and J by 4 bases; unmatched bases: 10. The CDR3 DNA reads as TGTGCCAGCAGCCACGACGCCCTAGCGGGAGGGTACAATGAGCAGTTCATC. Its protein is CASSHDALAGGYNEQFI.

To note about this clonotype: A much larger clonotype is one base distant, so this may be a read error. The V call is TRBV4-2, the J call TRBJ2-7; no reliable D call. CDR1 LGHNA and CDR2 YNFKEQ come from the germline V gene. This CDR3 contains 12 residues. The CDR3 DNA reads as TGTGCCGGCAGCCAAGATTGGAACGAGCAGTACTTC. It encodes CAGSQDWNEQYF.

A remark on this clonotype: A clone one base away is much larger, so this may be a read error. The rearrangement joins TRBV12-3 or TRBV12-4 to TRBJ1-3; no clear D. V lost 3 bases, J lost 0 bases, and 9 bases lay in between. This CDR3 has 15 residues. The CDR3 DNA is TGTGCCAGCAGTTTCACTCTAGGCTCTGGAAACACCATATATTTT. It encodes CASSFTLGSGNTIYF.

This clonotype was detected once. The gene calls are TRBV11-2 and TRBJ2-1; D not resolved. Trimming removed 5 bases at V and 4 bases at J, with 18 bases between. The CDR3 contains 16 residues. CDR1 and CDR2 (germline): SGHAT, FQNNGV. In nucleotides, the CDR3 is TGTGCCAGCAGCCCCTCCTGGGAACTTTATTACAATGAGCAGTTCTTC. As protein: CASSPSWELYYNEQFF. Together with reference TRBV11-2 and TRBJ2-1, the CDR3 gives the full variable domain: EAGVAQSPRYKIIEKRQSVAFWCNPISGHATLYWYQQILGQGPKLLIQFQNNGVVDDSQLPKDRFSAERLKGVDSTLKIQPAKLEDSAVYLCASSPSWELYYNEQFFGPGTRLTVL.

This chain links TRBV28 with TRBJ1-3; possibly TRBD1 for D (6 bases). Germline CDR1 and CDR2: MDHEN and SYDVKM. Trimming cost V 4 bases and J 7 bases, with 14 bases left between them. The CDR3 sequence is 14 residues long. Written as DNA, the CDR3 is TGTGCCAGCAGTTCTGGGGCAGGGGTTAACACCATATATTTT. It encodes CASSSGAGVNTIYF.

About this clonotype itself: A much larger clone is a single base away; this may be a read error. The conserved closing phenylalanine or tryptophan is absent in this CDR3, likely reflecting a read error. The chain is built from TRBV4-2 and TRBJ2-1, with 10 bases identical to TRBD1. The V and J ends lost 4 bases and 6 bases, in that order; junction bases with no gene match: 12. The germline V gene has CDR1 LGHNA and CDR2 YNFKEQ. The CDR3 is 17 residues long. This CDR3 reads CASSPIGGGTGVNEQFI. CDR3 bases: TGTGCCAGCAGCCCTATTGGGGGGGGGACAGGGGTCAATGAGCAGTTCATC.

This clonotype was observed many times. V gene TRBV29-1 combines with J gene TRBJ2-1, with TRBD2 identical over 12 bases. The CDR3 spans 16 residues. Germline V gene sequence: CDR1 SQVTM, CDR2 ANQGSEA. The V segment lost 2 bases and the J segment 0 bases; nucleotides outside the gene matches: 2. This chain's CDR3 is CSVETSGGSSYNEQFF. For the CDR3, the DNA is TGCAGCGTTGAAACTAGCGGGGGGTCCTCCTACAATGAGCAGTTCTTC.

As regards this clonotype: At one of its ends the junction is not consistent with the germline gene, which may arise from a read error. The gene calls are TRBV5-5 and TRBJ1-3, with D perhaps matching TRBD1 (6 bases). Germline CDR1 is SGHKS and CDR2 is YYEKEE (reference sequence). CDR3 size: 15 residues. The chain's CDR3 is CVSSWGDKKTDTIYF. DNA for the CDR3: TGTGTCAGCAGCTGGGGGGACAAAAAAACTGACACCATATATTTT.

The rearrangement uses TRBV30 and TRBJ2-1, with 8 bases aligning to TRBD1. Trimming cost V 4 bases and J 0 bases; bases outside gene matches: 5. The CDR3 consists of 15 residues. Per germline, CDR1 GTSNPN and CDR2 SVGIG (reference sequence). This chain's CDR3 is CAWNLDRASYNEQFF. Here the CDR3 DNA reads TGTGCCTGGAACCTGGACAGGGCCTCCTACAATGAGCAGTTCTTC.

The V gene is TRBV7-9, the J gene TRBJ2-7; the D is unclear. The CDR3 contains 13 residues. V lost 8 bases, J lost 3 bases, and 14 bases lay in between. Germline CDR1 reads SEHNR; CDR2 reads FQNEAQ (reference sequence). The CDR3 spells CASAQGQNYEQYF. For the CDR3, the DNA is TGTGCCAGCGCCCAAGGCCAGAACTACGAGCAGTACTTC.

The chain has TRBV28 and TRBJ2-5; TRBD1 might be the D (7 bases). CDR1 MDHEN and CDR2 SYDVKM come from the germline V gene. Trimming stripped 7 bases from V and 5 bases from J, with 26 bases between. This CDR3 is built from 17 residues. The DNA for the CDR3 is TGTGCCAGCAACCCAGACCGATTCATCGGGGGACAGGAGACCCAGTACTTC. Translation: CASNPDRFIGGQETQYF.

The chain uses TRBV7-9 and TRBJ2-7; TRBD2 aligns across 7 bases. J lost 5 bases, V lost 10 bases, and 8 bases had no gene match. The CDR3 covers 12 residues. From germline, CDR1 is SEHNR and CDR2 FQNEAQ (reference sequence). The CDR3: CATAAGRHEQYF. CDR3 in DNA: TGTGCCACGGCAGCGGGACGACACGAGCAGTACTTC.